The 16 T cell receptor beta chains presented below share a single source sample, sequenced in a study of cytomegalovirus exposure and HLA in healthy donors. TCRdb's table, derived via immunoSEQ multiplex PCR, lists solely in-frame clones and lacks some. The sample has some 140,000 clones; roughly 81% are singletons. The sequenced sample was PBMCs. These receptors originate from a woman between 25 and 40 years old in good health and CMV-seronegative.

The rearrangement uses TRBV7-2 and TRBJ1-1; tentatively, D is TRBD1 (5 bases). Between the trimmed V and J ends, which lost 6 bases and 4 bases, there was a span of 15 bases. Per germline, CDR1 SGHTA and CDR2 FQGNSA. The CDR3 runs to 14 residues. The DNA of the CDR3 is TGTGCCAGCAGTCGACAGTGGGGTGCCACTGAAGCTTTCTTT. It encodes CASSRQWGATEAFF.

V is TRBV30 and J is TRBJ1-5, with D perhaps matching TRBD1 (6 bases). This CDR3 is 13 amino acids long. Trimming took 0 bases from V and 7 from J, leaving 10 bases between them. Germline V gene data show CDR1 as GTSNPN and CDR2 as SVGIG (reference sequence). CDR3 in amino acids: CAWSVDRRQPQHF. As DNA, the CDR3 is TGTGCCTGGAGTGTAGACAGGCGGCAGCCCCAGCATTTT. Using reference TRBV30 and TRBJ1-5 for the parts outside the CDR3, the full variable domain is SQTIHQWPATLVQPVGSPLSLECTVEGTSNPNLYWYRQAAGRGLQLLFYSVGIGQISSEVPQNLSASRPQDRQFILSSKKLLLSDSGFYLCAWSVDRRQPQHFGDGTRLSIL.

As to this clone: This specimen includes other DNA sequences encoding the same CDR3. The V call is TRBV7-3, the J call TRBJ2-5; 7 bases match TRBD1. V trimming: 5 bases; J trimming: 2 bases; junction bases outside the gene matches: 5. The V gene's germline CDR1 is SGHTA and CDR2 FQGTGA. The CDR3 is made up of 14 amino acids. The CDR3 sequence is CASSPTGLQETQYF. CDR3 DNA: TGTGCCAGCAGCCCGACAGGGCTGCAAGAGACCCAGTACTTC.

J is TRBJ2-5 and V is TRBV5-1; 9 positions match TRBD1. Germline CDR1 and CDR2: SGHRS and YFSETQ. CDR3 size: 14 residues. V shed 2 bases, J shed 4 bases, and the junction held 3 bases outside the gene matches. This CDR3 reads CASSFQTGGETQYF. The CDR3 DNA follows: TGCGCCAGCAGCTTCCAGACAGGGGGAGAGACCCAGTACTTC.

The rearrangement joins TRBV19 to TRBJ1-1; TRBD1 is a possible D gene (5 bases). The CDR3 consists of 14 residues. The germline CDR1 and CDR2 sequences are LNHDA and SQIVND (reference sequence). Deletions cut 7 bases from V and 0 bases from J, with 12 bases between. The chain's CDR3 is CASNYGGMNTEAFF. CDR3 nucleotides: TGTGCCAGTAATTACGGGGGGATGAACACTGAAGCTTTCTTT. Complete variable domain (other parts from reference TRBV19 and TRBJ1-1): DGGITQSPKYLFRKEGQNVTLSCEQNLNHDAMYWYRQDPGQGLRLIYYSQIVNDFQKGDIAEGYSVSREKKESFPLTVTSAQKNPTAFYLCASNYGGMNTEAFFGQGTRLTVV.

The CDR3 sequence: CASSLRTAGSPLHF. In DNA form, the CDR3 reads TGTGCCAGCAGCTTACGGACAGCAGGGTCACCCCTCCACTTT. The rearrangement joins TRBV7-2 to TRBJ1-6, with D maybe TRBD1 (6 bases). Germline values: CDR1 SGHTA, CDR2 FQGNSA. V was clipped by 2 bases and J by 10 bases, with 12 bases between them. This CDR3 has 14 residues.

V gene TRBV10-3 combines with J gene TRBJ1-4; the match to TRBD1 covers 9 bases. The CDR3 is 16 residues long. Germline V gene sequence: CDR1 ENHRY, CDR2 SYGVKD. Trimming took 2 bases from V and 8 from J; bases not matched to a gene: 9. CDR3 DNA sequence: TGTGCCATCAGTGAGGGGCTGGGACAGGGAGGAGAAAAACTGTTTTTT. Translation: CAISEGLGQGGEKLFF.

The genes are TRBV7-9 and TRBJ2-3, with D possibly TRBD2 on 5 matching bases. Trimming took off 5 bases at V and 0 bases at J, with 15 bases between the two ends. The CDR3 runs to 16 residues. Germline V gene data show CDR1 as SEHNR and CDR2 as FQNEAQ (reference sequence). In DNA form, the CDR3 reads TGTGCCAGCAGCCCCTGGGGAGCCGTAAGCACAGATACGCAGTATTTT. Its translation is CASSPWGAVSTDTQYF. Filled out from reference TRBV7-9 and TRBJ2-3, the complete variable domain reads DTGVSQNPRHKITKRGQNVTFRCDPISEHNRLYWYRQTLGQGPEFLTYFQNEAQLEKSRLLSDRFSAERPKGSFSTLEIQRTEQGDSAMYLCASSPWGAVSTDTQYFGPGTRLTVL.

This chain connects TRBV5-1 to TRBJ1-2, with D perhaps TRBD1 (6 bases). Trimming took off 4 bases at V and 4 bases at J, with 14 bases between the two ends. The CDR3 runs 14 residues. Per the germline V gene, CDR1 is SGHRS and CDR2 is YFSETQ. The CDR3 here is CASSRNRESYGYTF. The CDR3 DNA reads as TGCGCCAGCAGCCGAAACAGGGAAAGCTATGGCTACACCTTC.

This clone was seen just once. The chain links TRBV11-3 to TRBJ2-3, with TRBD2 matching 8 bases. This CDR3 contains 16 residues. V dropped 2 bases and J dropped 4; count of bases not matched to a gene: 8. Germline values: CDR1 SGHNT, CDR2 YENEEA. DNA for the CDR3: TGTGCCAGCAGCTTAAAGCGGGGGACTAGGGCAGATACGCAGTATTTT. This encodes CASSLKRGTRADTQYF.

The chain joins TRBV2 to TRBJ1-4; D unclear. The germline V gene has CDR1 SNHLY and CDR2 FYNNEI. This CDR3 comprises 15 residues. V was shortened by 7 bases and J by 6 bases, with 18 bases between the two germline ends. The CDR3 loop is CASITHHPGDEKLFF. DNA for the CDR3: TGTGCCAGCATTACACACCATCCGGGAGATGAAAAACTGTTTTTT.

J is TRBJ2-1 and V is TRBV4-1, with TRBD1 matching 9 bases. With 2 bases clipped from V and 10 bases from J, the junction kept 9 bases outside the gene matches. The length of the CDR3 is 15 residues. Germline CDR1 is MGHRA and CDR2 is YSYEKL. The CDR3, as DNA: TGCGCCAGCAGCCAACGGGACAGGGTCGCAGAAGAGCAGTTCTTC. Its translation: CASSQRDRVAEEQFF.

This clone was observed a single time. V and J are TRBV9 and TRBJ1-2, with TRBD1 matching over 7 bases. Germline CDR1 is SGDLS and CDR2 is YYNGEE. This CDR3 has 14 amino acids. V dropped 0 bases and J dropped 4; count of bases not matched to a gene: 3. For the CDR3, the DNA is TGTGCCAGCAGCGTAGCGGGACAGAGCTATGGCTACACCTTC. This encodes CASSVAGQSYGYTF. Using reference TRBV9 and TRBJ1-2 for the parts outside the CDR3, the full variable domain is DSGVTQTPKHLITATGQRVTLRCSPRSGDLSVYWYQQSLDQGLQFLIQYYNGEERAKGNILERFSAQQFPDLHSELNLSSLELGDSALYFCASSVAGQSYGYTFGSGTRLTVV.

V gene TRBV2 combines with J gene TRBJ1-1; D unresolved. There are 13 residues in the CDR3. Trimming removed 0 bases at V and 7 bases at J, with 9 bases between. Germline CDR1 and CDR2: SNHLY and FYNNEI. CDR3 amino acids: CASSEAEESEAFF. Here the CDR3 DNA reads TGTGCCAGCAGTGAAGCGGAGGAGAGTGAAGCTTTCTTT.

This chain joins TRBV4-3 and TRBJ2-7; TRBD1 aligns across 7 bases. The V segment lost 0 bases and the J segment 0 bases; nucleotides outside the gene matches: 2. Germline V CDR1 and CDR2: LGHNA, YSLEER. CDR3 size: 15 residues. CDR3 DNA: TGCGCCAGCAGCCAAGAACAGGGGAGCTCCTACGAGCAGTACTTC. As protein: CASSQEQGSSYEQYF.

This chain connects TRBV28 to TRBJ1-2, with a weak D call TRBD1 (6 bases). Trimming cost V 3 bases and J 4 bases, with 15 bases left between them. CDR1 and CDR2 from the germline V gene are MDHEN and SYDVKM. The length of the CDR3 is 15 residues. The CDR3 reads CASSFRGQPLYGYTF. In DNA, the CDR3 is TGTGCCAGCAGTTTTAGGGGACAACCACTCTATGGCTACACCTTC.